The 5 T cell receptor beta chains listed next were all sequenced from one sample in a study of graft-versus-host responses after intestinal transplantation. The protocol was immunoSEQ multiplex PCR, while the TCRdb copy is restricted to in-frame clones and leaves out a portion. The top ten hold 4.5% to 5.5% of the sample, which has around 20,000 clones, about 88% seen once. The source was PBMCs, collected just over 64 days after intestinal transplantation. These receptors were taken from a human patient who received an intestinal transplant, so some T cells may come from the graft donor.

The chain links TRBV29-1 to TRBJ2-3; 7 nucleotides match TRBD1. The CDR3 length is 14 residues. Germline loops: CDR1 SQVTM, CDR2 ANQGSEA. V dropped 8 bases and J dropped 5; count of bases not matched to a gene: 13. CDR3 in amino acids: CSIRFPGQRDTQYF. CDR3 DNA: TGCAGCATTCGATTTCCGGGACAGAGAGATACGCAGTATTTT.

This chain joins TRBV4-1 and TRBJ1-1; tentative D call: TRBD1 (6 bases). V was cut by 4 bases and J by 2 bases, with 11 bases left in between. The germline V gene encodes CDR1 MGHRA and CDR2 YSYEKL. The CDR3 has 14 residues. CDR3 DNA: TGCGCCAGCAGCCCCCGGACAGAAAACACTGAAGCTTTCTTT. Residues: CASSPRTENTEAFF.

The gene calls are TRBV15 and TRBJ2-2; the D gene is possibly TRBD2 (6 bases). The germline CDR1 and CDR2 sequences are LNHNV and YYDKDF (reference sequence). The CDR3 runs to 17 residues. Trimming took off 0 bases at V and 5 bases at J, with 16 bases between the two ends. The CDR3 region is CATSRDLMEGKTGELFF. CDR3 nucleotides: TGTGCCACCAGCAGAGATTTAATGGAGGGAAAGACCGGGGAGCTGTTTTTT.

The gene calls are TRBV11-2 and TRBJ2-5; TRBD1 matches at 10 bases. Trimming removed 5 bases from V and 1 base from J; junction bases left unmatched: 13. The germline V gene has CDR1 SGHAT and CDR2 FQNNGV. The CDR3 is 18 amino acids. The CDR3 loop reads CASSGGPLTGGLQETQYF. In DNA form, the CDR3 reads TGTGCCAGCAGCGGCGGGCCCTTGACAGGGGGCCTCCAAGAGACCCAGTACTTC. The whole variable domain, filled in from reference TRBV11-2 and TRBJ2-5, reads EAGVAQSPRYKIIEKRQSVAFWCNPISGHATLYWYQQILGQGPKLLIQFQNNGVVDDSQLPKDRFSAERLKGVDSTLKIQPAKLEDSAVYLCASSGGPLTGGLQETQYFGPGTRLLVL.

The rearrangement links TRBV6-4 to TRBJ2-1; D ambiguous. The CDR3 extends over 15 amino acids. V was cut by 5 bases and J by 6 bases, with 17 bases left in between. Germline assignment: CDR1 MRHNA and CDR2 SNTAGT. The CDR3 reads CASSPRSNAPNEQFF. The CDR3 DNA sequence: TGTGCCAGCAGTCCCAGGTCCAACGCCCCCAATGAGCAGTTCTTC.